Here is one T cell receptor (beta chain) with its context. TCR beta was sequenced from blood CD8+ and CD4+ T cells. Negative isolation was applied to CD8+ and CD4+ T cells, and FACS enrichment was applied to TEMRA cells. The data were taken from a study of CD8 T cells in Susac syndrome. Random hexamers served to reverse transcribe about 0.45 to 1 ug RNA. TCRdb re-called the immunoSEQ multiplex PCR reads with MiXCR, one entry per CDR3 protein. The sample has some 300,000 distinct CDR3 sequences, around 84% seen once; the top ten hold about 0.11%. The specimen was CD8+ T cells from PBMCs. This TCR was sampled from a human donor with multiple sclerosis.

Here the CDR3 DNA reads TGTGCCAGCAGCCGGAGGACGAGTCGAGCCTCCTACGAGCAGTACTTC. It is translated as CASSRRTSRASYEQYF. V is TRBV3-1 and J is TRBJ2-7; D is perhaps TRBD2 (5 bases). Germline-derived CDR1 and CDR2 are LGHDT and YNNKEL (reference sequence). The CDR3 length is 16 residues. The V end was cut by 4 bases, the J end by 0 bases, with 16 bases between.